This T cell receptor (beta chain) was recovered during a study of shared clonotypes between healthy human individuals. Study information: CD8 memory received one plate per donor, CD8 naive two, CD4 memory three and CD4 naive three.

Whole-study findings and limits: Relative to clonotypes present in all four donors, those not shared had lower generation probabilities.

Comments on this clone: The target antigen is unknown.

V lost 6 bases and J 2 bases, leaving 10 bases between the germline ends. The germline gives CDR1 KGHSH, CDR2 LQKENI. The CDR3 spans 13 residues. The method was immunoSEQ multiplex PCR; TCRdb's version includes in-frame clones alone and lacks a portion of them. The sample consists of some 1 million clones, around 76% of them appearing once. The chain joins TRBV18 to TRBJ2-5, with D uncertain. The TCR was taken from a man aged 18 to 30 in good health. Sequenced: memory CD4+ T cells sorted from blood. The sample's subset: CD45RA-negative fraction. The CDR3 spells CASSQGQQETQYF. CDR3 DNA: TGTGCCAGCTCTCAAGGCCAACAAGAGACCCAGTACTTC.